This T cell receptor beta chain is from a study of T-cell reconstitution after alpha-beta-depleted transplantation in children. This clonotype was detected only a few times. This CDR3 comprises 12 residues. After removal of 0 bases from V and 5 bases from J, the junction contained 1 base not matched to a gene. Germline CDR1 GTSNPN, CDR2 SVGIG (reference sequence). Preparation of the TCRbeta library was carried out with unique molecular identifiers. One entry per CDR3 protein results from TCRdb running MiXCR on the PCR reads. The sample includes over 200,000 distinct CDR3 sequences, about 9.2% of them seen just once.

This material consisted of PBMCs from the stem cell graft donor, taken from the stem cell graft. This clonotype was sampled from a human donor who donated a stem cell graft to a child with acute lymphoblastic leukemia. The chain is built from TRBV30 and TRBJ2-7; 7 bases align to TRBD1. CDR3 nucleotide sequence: TGTGCCTGGAGTGTACAGGGGAACGAGCAGTACTTC. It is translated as CAWSVQGNEQYF.